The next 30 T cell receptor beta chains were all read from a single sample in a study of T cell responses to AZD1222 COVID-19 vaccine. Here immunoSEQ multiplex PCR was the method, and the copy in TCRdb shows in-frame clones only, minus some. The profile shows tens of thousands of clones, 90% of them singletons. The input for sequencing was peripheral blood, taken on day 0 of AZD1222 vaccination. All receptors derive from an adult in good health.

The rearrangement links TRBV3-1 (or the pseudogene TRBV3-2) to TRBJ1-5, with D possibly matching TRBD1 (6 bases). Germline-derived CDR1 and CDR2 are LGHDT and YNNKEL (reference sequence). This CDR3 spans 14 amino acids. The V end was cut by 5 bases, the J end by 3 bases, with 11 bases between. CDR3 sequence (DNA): TGTGCCAGCAGCTCCGCAGGGGCCAATCAGCCCCAGCATTTT. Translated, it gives CASSSAGANQPQHF.

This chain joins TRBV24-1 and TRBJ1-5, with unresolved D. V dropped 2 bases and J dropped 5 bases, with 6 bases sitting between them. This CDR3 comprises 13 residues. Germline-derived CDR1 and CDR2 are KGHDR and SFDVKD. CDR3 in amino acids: CATSDSADQPQHF. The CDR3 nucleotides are TGTGCCACCAGTGATTCGGCGGATCAGCCCCAGCATTTT.

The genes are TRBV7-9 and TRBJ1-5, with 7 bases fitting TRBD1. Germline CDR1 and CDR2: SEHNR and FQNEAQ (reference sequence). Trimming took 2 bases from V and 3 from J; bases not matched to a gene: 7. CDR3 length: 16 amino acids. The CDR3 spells CASSLQGGQVNQPQHF. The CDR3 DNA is TGTGCCAGCAGCTTACAAGGAGGACAGGTCAATCAGCCCCAGCATTTT.

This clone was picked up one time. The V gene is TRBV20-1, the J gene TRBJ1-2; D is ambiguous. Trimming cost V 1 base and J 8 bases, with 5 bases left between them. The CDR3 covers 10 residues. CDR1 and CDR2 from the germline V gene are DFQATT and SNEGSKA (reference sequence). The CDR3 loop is CSARGAGYTF. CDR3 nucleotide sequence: TGCAGTGCTAGAGGGGCCGGCTACACCTTC.

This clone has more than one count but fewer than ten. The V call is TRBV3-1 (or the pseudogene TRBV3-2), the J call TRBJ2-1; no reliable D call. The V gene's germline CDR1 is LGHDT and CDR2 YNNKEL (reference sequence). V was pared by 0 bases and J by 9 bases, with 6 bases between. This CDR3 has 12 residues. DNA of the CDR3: TGTGCCAGCAGCCAAGAGGGCGGTGAGCAGTTCTTC. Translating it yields CASSQEGGEQFF.

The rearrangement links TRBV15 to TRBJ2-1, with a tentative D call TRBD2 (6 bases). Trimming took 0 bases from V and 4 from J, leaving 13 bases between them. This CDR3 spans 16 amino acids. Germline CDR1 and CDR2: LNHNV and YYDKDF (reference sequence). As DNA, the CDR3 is TGTGCCACCAGCAGAGATGGGGATGGGGGGTACAATGAGCAGTTCTTC. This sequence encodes CATSRDGDGGYNEQFF.

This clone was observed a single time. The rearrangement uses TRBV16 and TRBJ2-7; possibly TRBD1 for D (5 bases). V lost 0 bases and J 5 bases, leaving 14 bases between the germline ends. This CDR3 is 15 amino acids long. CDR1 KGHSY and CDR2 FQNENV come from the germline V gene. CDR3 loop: CASSQSAQVYHEQYF. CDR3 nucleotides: TGTGCCAGCAGCCAATCGGCACAGGTCTACCACGAGCAGTACTTC. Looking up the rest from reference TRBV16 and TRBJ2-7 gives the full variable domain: GEEVAQTPKHLVRGEGQKAKLYCAPIKGHSYVFWYQQVLKNEFKFLISFQNENVFDETGMPKERFSAKCLPNSPCSLEIQATKLEDSAVYFCASSQSAQVYHEQYFGPGTRLTVT.

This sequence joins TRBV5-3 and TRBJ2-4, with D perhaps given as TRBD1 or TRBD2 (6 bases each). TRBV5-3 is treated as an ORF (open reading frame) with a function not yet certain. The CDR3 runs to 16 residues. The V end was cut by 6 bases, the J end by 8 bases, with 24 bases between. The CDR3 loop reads CARTPPGGQSHYIQYF. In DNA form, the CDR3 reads TGTGCCAGAACTCCACCCGGGGGACAATCACATTACATTCAGTACTTC.

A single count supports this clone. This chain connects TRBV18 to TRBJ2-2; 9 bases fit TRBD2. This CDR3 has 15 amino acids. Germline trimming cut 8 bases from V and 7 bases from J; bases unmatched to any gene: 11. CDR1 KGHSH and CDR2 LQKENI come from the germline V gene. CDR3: CASRKGGGAVGELFF. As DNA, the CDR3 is TGTGCCAGCCGCAAAGGCGGGGGGGCCGTCGGGGAGCTGTTTTTT.

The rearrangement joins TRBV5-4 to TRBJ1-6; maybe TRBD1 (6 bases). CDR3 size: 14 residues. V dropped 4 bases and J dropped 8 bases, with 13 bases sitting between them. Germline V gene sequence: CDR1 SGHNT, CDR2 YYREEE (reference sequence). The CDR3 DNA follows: TGTGCCAGCAGCCCCGGACAGCGCGATTCACCCCTCCACTTT. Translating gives CASSPGQRDSPLHF.

CDR3 sequence: CASSIWASGGAQDTQYF. In DNA form, the CDR3 reads TGTGCCAGCAGCATATGGGCCAGCGGGGGGGCCCAAGATACGCAGTATTTT. The chain links TRBV6-2 or TRBV6-3 to TRBJ2-3, with 10 bases fitting TRBD2. V trimming: 6 bases; J trimming: 5 bases; junction bases outside the gene matches: 14. Germline V gene data show CDR1 as MNHEY and CDR2 as SVGEGT. CDR3 length equals 17 residues.

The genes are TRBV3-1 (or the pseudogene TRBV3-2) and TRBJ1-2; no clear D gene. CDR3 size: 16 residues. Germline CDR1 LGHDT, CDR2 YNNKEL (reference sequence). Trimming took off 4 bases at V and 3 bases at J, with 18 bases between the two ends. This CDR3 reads CASSRSSRDMDYGYTF. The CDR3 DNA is TGTGCCAGCAGCCGTAGCTCGAGGGATATGGACTATGGCTACACCTTC.

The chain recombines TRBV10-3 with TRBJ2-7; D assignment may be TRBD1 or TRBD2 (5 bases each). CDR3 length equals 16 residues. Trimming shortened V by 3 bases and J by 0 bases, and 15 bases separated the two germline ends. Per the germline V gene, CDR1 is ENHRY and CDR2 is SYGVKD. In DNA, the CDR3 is TGTGCCATCAGTGATTCCGGGACGGTGAGCTCCTACGAGCAGTACTTC. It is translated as CAISDSGTVSSYEQYF.

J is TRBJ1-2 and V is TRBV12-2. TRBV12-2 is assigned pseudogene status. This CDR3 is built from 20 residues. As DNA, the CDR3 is TGTGCAAGTCGCCGATTCTCGCGGGGCAGGAGGAAATATAAGGTCTATGGCTACACCTTC. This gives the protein CASRRFSRGRRKYKVYGYTF.

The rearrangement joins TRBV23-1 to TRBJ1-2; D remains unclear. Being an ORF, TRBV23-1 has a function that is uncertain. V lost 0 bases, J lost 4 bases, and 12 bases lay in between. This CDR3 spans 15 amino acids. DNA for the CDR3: TGCGCCAGCAGTCAATCAAGAAACCGCGGCTATGGCTACACCTTC. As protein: CASSQSRNRGYGYTF.

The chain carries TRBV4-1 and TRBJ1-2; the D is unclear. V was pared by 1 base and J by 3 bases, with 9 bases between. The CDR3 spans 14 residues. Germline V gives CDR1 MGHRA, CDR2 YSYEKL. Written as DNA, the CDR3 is TGCGCCAGCAGCCAAGCGGCGGCTTACTATGGCTACACCTTC. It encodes CASSQAAAYYGYTF.

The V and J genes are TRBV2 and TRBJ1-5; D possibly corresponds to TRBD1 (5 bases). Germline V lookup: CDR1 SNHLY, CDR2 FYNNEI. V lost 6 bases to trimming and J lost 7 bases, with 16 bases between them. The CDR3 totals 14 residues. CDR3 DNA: TGTGCCAGCAGGGGGGGGTCTGGCGGGCAGCCCCAGCATTTT. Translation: CASRGGSGGQPQHF.

CDR3 sequence (DNA): TGTGCCAGCAGCTACAGGGAAAACGGGAATGAAAAACTGTTTTTT. This gives the protein CASSYRENGNEKLFF. The rearrangement joins TRBV11-2 to TRBJ1-4, with a weak D call TRBD1 (6 bases). The CDR3 is made up of 15 amino acids. Germline CDR1 is SGHAT and CDR2 is FQNNGV. The V gene lost 4 bases and the J gene lost 5 bases, with 14 bases spanning the gap.

CDR3 bases: TGTGCCAGCAGCTCCCAACAGGGGGCGTTCGGAAACACCATATATTTT. Translating gives CASSSQQGAFGNTIYF. The J gene is TRBJ1-3, the V gene TRBV7-9; 9 nucleotides match TRBD1. J lost 4 bases, V lost 4 bases, and 8 bases had no gene match. The germline V gene has CDR1 SEHNR and CDR2 FQNEAQ (reference sequence). CDR3 size: 16 residues.

DNA of the CDR3: TGTGGAGGAAGTGGGACTGGGGCCAACGTCCTGACTTTC. As protein: CGGSGTGANVLTF. The chain employs TRBV7-2 and TRBJ2-6; no clear D gene. The CDR3 is made up of 13 amino acids. Germline loops: CDR1 SGHTA, CDR2 FQGNSA.

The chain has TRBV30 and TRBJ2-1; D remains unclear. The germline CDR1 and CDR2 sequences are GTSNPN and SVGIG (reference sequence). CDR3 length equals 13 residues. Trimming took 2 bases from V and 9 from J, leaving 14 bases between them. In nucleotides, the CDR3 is TGTGCCTGGAGTAAAAATTCACGGAGTGAGCAGTTCTTC. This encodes CAWSKNSRSEQFF.

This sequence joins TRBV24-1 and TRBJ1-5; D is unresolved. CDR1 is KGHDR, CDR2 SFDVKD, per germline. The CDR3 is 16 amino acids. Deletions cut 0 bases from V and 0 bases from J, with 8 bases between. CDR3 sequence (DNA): TGTGCCACCAGTGATTTGGTAAACAATAGCAATCAGCCCCAGCATTTT. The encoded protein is CATSDLVNNSNQPQHF.

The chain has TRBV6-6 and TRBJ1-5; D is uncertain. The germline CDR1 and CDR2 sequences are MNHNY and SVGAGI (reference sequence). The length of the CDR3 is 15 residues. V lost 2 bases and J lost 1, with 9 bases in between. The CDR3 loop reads CASSYLSSSNQPQHF. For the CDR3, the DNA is TGTGCCAGCAGTTACCTTTCGAGCAGCAATCAGCCCCAGCATTTT.

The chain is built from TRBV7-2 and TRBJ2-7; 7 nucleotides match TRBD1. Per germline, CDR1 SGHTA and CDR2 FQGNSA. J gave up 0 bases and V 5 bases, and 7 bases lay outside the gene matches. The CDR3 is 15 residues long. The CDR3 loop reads CASSPGQDSSYEQYF. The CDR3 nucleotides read TGTGCCAGCAGCCCCGGACAGGACAGCTCCTACGAGCAGTACTTC.

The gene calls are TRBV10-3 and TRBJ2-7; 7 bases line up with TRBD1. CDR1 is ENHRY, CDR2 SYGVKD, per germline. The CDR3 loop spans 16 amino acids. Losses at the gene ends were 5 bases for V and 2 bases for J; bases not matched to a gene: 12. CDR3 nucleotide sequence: TGTGCCATCAGTTTCGGACAGGAACGAGAAACCTACGAGCAGTACTTC. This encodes CAISFGQERETYEQYF.

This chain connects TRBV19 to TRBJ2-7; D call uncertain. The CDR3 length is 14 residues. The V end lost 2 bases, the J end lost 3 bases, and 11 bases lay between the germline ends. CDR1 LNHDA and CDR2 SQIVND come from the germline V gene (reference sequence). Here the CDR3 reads CASSIRAGYYEQYF. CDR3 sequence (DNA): TGTGCCAGTAGTATAAGGGCAGGCTACTACGAGCAGTACTTC. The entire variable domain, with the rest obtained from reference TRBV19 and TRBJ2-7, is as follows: DGGITQSPKYLFRKEGQNVTLSCEQNLNHDAMYWYRQDPGQGLRLIYYSQIVNDFQKGDIAEGYSVSREKKESFPLTVTSAQKNPTAFYLCASSIRAGYYEQYFGPGTRLTVT.

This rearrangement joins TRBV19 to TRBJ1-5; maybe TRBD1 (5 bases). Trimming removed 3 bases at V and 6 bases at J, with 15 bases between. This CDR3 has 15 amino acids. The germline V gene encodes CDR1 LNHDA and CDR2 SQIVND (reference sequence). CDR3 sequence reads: CASSIITGVGQPQHF. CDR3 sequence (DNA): TGTGCCAGTAGTATCATAACGGGGGTCGGTCAGCCCCAGCATTTT.

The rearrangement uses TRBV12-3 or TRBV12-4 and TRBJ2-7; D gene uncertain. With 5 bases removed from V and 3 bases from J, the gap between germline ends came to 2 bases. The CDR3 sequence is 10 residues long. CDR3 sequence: CASSGYEQYF. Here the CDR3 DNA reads TGTGCCAGCAGTGGCTACGAGCAGTACTTC.

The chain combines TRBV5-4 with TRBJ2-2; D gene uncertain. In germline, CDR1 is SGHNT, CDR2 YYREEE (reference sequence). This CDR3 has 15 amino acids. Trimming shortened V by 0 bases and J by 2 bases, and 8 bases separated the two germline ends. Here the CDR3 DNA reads TGTGCCAGCAGCTTGGACGTGAGAAACACCGGGGAGCTGTTTTTT. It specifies CASSLDVRNTGELFF. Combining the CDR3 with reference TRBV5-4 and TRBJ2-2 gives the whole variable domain ETGVTQSPTHLIKTRGQQVTLRCSSQSGHNTVSWYQQALGQGPQFIFQYYREEENGRGNFPPRFSGLQFPNYSSELNVNALELDDSALYLCASSLDVRNTGELFFGEGSRLTVL.

The CDR3, as DNA: TGTGCCAGCAGCCAATTCTCAGCAGATACGCAGTATTTT. Protein product: CASSQFSADTQYF. V gene TRBV14 combines with J gene TRBJ2-3; no reliable D call. V lost 2 bases and J lost 4, with 7 bases in between. The CDR3 extends over 13 amino acids. Germline V CDR1 and CDR2: SGHDN, FVKESK. Variable domain in full (rest from reference TRBV14 and TRBJ2-3): EAGVTQFPSHSVIEKGQTVTLRCDPISGHDNLYWYRRVMGKEIKFLLHFVKESKQDESGMPNNRFLAERTGGTYSTLKVQPAELEDSGVYFCASSQFSADTQYFGPGTRLTVL.